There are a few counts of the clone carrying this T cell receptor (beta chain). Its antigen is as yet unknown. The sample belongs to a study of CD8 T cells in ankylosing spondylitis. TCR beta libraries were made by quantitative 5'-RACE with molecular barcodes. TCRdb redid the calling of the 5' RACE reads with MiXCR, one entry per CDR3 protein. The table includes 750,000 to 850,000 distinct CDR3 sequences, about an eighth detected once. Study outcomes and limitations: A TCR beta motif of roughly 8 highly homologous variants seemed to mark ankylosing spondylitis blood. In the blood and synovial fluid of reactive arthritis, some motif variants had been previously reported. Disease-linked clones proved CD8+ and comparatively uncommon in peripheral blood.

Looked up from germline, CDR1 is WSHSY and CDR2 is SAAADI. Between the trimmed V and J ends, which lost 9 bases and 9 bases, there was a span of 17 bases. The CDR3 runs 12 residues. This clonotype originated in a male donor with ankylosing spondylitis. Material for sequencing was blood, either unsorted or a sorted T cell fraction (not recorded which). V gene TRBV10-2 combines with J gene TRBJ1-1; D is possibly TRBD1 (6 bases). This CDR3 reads CASNRAGGQAFF. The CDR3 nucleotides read TGCGCCAGTAACAGGGCTGGGGGACAAGCTTTCTTT.